The rows below give T cell receptor beta chains drawn from one sample of a study of OX40 agonist ivuxolimab in advanced cancers. Assay: immunoSEQ multiplex PCR; the TCRdb copy retains only in-frame clones and omits some. This repertoire shows roughly 56,000 clones, about 83% found once; its top ten account for about 2.7%. This material consisted of CD4+ or CD8+ T cells sorted from blood, taken in a trial of the OX40 agonist ivuxolimab. The receptor set was obtained from an adult with an advanced solid tumor such as melanoma, head and neck, liver or kidney cancer. Each CDR3 is given with its conserved first and last residue. D genes are given only for firm matches. Part of the rows lack a size; the others show once, few, many or a class for expanded clones.

CDR3 DNA	CDR3 protein	D gene	J gene	clone size	V gene
TGTGCCAGCAGCGACCGGGACGGCGAGCACACCTTC	CASSDRDGEHTF	NA	TRBJ1-2	NA	TRBV11-2
TGTGCCAGCAGTTACTCGTATTGGCGATACGAGCAGTACTTC	CASSYSYWRYEQYF	NA	TRBJ2-7	NA	TRBV6-5
TGCGCCAGCAGCCTTCAGGGGGCCGGGAGCACTGAAGCTTTCTTT	CASSLQGAGSTEAFF	TRBD1	TRBJ1-1	NA	TRBV5-1
TGTGCCAGCAGCTTCGTTGACGTTTCGGCTGGAAACACCATATATTTT	CASSFVDVSAGNTIYF	NA	TRBJ1-3	NA	TRBV7-8
TGTGCCACCAGCAGATCTACCTCTAGCGGAGGCTACGAGCAGTACTTC	CATSRSTSSGGYEQYF	TRBD2	TRBJ2-7	NA	TRBV15
TGTGCCAGCAGCCGCGGAGGGACCCACTCCTACGAGCAGTACTTC	CASSRGGTHSYEQYF	NA	TRBJ2-7	NA	TRBV11-3
TGTGCCAGCAGCTCGGCTACATCGAACACCGGGGAGCTGTTTTTT	CASSSATSNTGELFF	NA	TRBJ2-2	NA	TRBV7-8
TGTGCCAGCAGCTTCCCCCCGGACTACGAGCAGTACTTC	CASSFPPDYEQYF	NA	TRBJ2-7	NA	TRBV5-6
TGTGCCAGCAGTTACTCGGAGTTGAACACTGAAGCTTTCTTT	CASSYSELNTEAFF	NA	TRBJ1-1	NA	TRBV6-6
TGTGCCAGCAGCAATTACGGGGGGTACAATGAGCAGTTCTTC	CASSNYGGYNEQFF	TRBD2	TRBJ2-1	NA	TRBV5-4
TGTGCCACCAGCAGAGATCGCAGGGTAGCGGCTTCCTCTTACTCCTACAATGAGCAGTTCTTC	CATSRDRRVAASSYSYNEQFF	NA	TRBJ2-1	NA	TRBV15
TGTGCCAGCTCCCTGGACAGGGTCCAAGAGACCCAGTACTTC	CASSLDRVQETQYF	TRBD1	TRBJ2-5	few	TRBV18
TGTGCCAGCAGCTTACGATCAGTCGACGAGCAGTACTTC	CASSLRSVDEQYF	NA	TRBJ2-7	NA	TRBV7-9
TGTGCCAGCAGCCCCCACATGCGGGGGGGCTACAATGAGCAGTTCTTC	CASSPHMRGGYNEQFF	TRBD2	TRBJ2-1	NA	TRBV7-2
TGTGCCAGCAGCTACGGGACAGCTAATTATGGCTACACCTTC	CASSYGTANYGYTF	TRBD1	TRBJ1-2	NA	TRBV7-8
TGTGCCAGCAGTTTACCTTCCATGGGTAGGCCCGGGGAGCTGTTTTTT	CASSLPSMGRPGELFF	NA	TRBJ2-2	NA	TRBV28
TGTGCCAGCAGCTTAGGTCGGATCTCTGGAAACACCATATATTTT	CASSLGRISGNTIYF	NA	TRBJ1-3	NA	TRBV7-9
TGTGCCACAGTCCCGGGACAGGGCATTATACACGAGCAGTACTTC	CATVPGQGIIHEQYF	TRBD1	TRBJ2-7	NA	TRBV28
TGTGCCAGCAGCTTACAGGAGACCTACAATGAGCAGTTCTTC	CASSLQETYNEQFF	NA	TRBJ2-1	NA	TRBV7-2
TGTGCCAGCAGCTTCCAGGGACTAGCGGGAGGAAATGAGCAGTTCTTC	CASSFQGLAGGNEQFF	TRBD2	TRBJ2-1	NA	TRBV7-2
TGTGCCAGCAGCTTACCGGACAGCTACGAGCAGTACTTC	CASSLPDSYEQYF	NA	TRBJ2-7	NA	TRBV5-6
TGTGCCTCCCGGACAGGGGGCGTGGGAAATGAGCAGTTCTTC	CASRTGGVGNEQFF	TRBD1	TRBJ2-1	few	TRBV2
TGTGCCACCAGCAGAGACAGGGCCCGGGAGCAGTACTTC	CATSRDRAREQYF	NA	TRBJ2-7	once	TRBV15
TGCGCCAGCAGCTTAACTAGAATCGGCTCCTACAATGAGCAGTTCTTC	CASSLTRIGSYNEQFF	NA	TRBJ2-1	NA	TRBV5-1
TGTGCCAGCAGCTTAGGCATGTTGCGGGAGACCCAGTACTTC	CASSLGMLRETQYF	NA	TRBJ2-5	NA	TRBV11-2
TGTGCCAGCAGCTTAGGCGGGGCCAACACCGGGGAGCTGTTTTTT	CASSLGGANTGELFF	NA	TRBJ2-2	NA	TRBV7-3
TGTGCCAGCAGCGTAGCGTCGCTTCGTCCCACAGATACGCAGTATTTT	CASSVASLRPTDTQYF	NA	TRBJ2-3	once	TRBV9
TGTGCCAGCAGTGATAGAGTAGAAGGCTACACCTTC	CASSDRVEGYTF	NA	TRBJ1-2	once	TRBV27
TGTGCCAGCAGCTTAGAACGGGACTATGGGCCCCAGCATTTT	CASSLERDYGPQHF	NA	TRBJ1-5	NA	TRBV7-6
TGTGCCAGCAGCTCATATGCCTACGAGCAGTACTTC	CASSSYAYEQYF	NA	TRBJ2-7	NA	TRBV7-9
TGTGCCAGCAGCGTAGGCCCGGGGACAGTTTTCATTGAGCAGTACTTC	CASSVGPGTVFIEQYF	TRBD1	TRBJ2-7	NA	TRBV9
TGTGCCAGCAGCTTCACCGACCACACCGGGGAGCTGTTTTTT	CASSFTDHTGELFF	NA	TRBJ2-2	NA	TRBV7-9
TGTGCCAGCAGTTACGGCCAGCTCACTGGAAACACCATATATTTT	CASSYGQLTGNTIYF	NA	TRBJ1-3	NA	TRBV6-5
TGTGCCAGCAGACCCCTCGGACAGGGGGTAAGTGGCTACACCTTC	CASRPLGQGVSGYTF	TRBD1	TRBJ1-2	NA	TRBV6-5
TGTGCCAGCAGCCCGAGTCTAGCGACTGCTGAGCAGTTCTTC	CASSPSLATAEQFF	NA	TRBJ2-1	NA	TRBV7-2
TGTGCCAGCTCACCGGGACAGTCATCTAGCAATCAGCCCCAGCATTTT	CASSPGQSSSNQPQHF	TRBD1	TRBJ1-5	NA	TRBV18